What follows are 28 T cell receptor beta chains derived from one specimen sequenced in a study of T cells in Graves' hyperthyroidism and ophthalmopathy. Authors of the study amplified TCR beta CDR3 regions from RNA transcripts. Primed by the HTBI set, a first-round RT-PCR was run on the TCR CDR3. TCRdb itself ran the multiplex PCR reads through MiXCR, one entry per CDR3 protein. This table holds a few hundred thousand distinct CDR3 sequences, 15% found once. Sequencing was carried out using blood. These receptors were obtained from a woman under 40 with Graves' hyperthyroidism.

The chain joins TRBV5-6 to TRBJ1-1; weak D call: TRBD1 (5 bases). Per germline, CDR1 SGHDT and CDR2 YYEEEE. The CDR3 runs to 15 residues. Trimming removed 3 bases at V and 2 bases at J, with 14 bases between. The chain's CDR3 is CASSWSGRANTEAFF. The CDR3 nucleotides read TGTGCCAGCAGCTGGTCCGGCAGGGCCAACACTGAAGCTTTCTTT.

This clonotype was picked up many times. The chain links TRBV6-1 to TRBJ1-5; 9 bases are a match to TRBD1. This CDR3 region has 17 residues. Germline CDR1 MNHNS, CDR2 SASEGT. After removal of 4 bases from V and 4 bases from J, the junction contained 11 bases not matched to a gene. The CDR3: CASSGGTGTRINQPQHF. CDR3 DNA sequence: TGTGCCAGCAGTGGGGGGACAGGGACTAGGATTAATCAGCCCCAGCATTTT.

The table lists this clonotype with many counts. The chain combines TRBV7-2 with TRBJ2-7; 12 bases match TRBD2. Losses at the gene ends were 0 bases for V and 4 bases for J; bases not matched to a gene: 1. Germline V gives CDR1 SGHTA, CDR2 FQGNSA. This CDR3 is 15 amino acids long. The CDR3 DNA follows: TGTGCCAGCAGCTTAGCGGGGACTAGCGGGTACGAGCAGTACTTC. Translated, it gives CASSLAGTSGYEQYF.

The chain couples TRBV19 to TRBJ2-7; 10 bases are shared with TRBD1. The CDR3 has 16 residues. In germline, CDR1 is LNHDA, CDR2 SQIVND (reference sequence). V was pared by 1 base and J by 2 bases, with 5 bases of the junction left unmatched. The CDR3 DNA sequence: TGTGCCAGTAGTATAGCCCCTGGACAGGGGGCCTACGAGCAGTACTTC. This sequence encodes CASSIAPGQGAYEQYF.

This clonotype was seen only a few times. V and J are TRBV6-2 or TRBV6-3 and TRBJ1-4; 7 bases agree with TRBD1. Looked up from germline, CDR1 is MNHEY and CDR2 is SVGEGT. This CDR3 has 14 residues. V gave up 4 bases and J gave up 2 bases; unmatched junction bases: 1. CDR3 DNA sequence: TGTGCCAGCAGTTTACAGGGGACTAATGAAAAACTGTTTTTT. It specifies CASSLQGTNEKLFF.

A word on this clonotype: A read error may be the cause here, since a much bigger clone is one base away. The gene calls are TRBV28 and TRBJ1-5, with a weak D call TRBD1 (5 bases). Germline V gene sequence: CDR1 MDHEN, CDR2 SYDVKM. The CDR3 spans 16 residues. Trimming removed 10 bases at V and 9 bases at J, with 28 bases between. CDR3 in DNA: TGTGCCACCCTGAAAGAGGCAGGGAGGGCCCGTCGGCCCCAGCATTTT. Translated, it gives CATLKEAGRARRPQHF.

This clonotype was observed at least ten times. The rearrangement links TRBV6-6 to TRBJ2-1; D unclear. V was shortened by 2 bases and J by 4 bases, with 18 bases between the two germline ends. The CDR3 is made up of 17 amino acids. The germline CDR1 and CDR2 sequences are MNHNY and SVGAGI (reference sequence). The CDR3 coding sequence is TGTGCCAGCAGTTACCCCTCGCTTGACCCCCGATACAATGAGCAGTTCTTC. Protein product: CASSYPSLDPRYNEQFF.

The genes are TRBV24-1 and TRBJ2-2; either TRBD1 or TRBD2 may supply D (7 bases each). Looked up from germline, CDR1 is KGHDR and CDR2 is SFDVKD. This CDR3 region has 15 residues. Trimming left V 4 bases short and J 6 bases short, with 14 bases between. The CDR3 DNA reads TGTGCCACCAGTGAAGCGGGGAGGGGGCCCGGGGAGCTGTTTTTT. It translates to CATSEAGRGPGELFF.

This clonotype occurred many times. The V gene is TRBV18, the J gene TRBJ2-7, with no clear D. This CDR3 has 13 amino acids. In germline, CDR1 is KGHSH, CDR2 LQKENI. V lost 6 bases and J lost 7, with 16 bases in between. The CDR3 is CASSPGPAREQYF. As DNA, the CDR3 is TGTGCCAGCTCGCCCGGACCCGCCCGGGAGCAGTACTTC.

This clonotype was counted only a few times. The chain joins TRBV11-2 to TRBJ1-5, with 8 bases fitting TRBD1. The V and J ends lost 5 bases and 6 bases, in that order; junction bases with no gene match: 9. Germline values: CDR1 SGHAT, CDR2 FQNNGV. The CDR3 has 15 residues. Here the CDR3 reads CASSPQGATVQPQHF. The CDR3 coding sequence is TGTGCCAGCAGCCCTCAGGGGGCGACGGTTCAGCCCCAGCATTTT.

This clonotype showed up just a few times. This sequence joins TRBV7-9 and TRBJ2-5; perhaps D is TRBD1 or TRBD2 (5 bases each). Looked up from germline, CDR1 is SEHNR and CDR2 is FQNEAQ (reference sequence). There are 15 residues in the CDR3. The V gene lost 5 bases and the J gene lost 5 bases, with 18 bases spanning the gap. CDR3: CASSKPGRPPETQYF. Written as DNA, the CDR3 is TGTGCCAGCAGCAAGCCGGGACGGCCGCCGGAGACCCAGTACTTC.

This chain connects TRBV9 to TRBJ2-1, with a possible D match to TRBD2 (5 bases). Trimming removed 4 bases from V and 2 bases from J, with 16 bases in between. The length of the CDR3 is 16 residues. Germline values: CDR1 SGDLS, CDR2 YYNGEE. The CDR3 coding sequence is TGTGCCAGCAGCCCGAGAGGGAGTGGGGCCTACAATGAGCAGTTCTTC. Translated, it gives CASSPRGSGAYNEQFF.

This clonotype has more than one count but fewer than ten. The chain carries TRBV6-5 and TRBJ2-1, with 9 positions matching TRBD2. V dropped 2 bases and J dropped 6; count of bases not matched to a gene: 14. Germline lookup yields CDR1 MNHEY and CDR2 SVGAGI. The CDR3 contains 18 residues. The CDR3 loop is CASSYSGSGRHRGNEQFF. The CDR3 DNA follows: TGTGCCAGCAGTTACAGTGGTAGCGGGAGACACCGGGGCAATGAGCAGTTCTTC.

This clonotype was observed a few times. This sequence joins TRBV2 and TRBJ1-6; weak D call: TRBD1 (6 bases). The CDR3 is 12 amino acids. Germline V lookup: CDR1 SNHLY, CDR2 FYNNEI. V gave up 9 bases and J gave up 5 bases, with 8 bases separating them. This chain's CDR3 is CASGTNNSPLHF. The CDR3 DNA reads TGTGCCAGTGGGACAAATAATTCACCCCTCCACTTT. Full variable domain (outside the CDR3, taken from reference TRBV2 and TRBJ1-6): EPEVTQTPSHQVTQMGQEVILRCVPISNHLYFYWYRQILGQKVEFLVSFYNNEISEKSEIFDDQFSVERPDGSNFTLKIRSTKLEDSAMYFCASGTNNSPLHFGNGTRLTVT.

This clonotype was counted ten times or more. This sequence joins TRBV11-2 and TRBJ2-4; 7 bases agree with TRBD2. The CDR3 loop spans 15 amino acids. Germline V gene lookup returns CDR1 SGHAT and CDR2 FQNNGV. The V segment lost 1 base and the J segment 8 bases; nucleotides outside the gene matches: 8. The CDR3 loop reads CASSLGLAEYDIQYF. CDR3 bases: TGTGCCAGCAGCTTAGGCCTAGCGGAGTATGACATTCAGTACTTC.

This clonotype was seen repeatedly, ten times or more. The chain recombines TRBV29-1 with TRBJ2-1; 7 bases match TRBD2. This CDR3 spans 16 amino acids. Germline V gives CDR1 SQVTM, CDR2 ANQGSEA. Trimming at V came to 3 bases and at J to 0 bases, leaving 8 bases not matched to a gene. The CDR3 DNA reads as TGCAGCGTTGACGTATTAGCGGGTCGCTCCTACAATGAGCAGTTCTTC. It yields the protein CSVDVLAGRSYNEQFF.

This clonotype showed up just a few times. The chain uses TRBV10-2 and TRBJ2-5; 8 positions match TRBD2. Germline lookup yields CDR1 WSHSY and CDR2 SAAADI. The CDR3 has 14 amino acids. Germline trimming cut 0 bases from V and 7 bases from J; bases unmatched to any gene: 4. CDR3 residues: CASSESRAGGTQYF. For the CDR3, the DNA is TGCGCCAGCAGTGAGTCCAGGGCGGGAGGGACCCAGTACTTC.

The CDR3 sequence: CASSLIPGLSYNEQFF. In DNA, the CDR3 is TGTGCCAGCAGTCTTATTCCAGGACTTAGCTACAATGAGCAGTTCTTC. The chain combines TRBV27 with TRBJ2-1; possible D gene TRBD2, 5 bases. CDR3 length: 16 amino acids. Trimming shortened V by 5 bases and J by 3 bases, and 17 bases separated the two germline ends. CDR1 is MNHEY and CDR2 is SMNVEV in the germline V gene (reference sequence).

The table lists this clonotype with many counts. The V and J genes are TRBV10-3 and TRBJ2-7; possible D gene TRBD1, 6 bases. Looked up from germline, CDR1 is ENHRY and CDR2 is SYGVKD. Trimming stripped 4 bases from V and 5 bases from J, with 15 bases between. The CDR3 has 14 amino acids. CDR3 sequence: CAISGHTGYDEQYF. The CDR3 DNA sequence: TGTGCCATCAGTGGGCATACAGGGTACGACGAGCAGTACTTC.

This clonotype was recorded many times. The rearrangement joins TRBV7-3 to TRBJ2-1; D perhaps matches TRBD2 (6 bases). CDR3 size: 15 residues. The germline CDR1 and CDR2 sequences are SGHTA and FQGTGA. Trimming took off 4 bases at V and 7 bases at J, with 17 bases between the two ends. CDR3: CASSSRASASNEQFF. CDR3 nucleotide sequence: TGTGCCAGCAGCTCCAGAGCTAGCGCTAGTAATGAGCAGTTCTTC.

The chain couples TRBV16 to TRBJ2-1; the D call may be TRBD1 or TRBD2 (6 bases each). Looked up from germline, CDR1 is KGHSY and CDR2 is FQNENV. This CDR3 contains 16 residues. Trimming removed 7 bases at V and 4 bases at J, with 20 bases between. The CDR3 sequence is CASTPGTGAPYNEQFF. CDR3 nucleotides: TGTGCCAGCACGCCTGGGACGGGGGCCCCTTACAATGAGCAGTTCTTC.

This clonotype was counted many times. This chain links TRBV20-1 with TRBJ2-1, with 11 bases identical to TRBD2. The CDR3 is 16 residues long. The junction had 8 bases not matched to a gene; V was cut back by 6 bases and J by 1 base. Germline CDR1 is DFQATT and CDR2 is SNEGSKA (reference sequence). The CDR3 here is CSATTSGSSSYNEQFF. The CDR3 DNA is TGCAGTGCCACTACTAGCGGGAGTAGTTCCTACAATGAGCAGTTCTTC.

CDR3 region: CASIPNAPRGYNEQFF. The CDR3 DNA reads TGTGCCAGCATCCCGAACGCCCCTCGGGGCTACAATGAGCAGTTCTTC. This chain links TRBV2 with TRBJ2-1; maybe TRBD2 (5 bases). In germline, CDR1 is SNHLY, CDR2 FYNNEI. The CDR3 is 16 residues long. Trimming took 7 bases from V and 3 from J, leaving 19 bases between them.

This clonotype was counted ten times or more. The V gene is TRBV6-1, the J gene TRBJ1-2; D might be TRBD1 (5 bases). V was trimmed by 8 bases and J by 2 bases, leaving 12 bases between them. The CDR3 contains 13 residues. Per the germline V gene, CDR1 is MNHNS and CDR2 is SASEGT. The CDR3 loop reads CASSRDGNYGYTF. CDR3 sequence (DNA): TGTGCCAGCTCTCGGGACGGGAACTATGGCTACACCTTC.

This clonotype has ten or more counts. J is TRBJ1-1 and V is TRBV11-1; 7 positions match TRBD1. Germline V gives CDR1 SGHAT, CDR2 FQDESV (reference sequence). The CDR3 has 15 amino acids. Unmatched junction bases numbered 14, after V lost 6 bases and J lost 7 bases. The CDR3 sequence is CASSEQGISPFEAFF. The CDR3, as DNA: TGTGCCAGCAGTGAACAGGGGATTTCGCCCTTTGAAGCTTTCTTT.

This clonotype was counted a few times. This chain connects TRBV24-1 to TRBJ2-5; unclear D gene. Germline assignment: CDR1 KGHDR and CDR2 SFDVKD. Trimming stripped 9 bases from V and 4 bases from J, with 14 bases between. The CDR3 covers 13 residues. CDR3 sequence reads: CATPRRGGETQYF. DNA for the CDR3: TGTGCCACCCCCCGTCGTGGTGGAGAGACCCAGTACTTC.

CDR3 sequence reads: CASRDGQRALGGGNTIYF. CDR3 bases: TGTGCCAGCAGGGATGGACAGAGGGCTCTCGGTGGTGGAAACACCATATATTTT. The chain couples TRBV12-3 or TRBV12-4 to TRBJ1-3; perhaps TRBD1 as D (6 bases). The CDR3 has 18 residues. Trimming stripped 6 bases from V and 3 bases from J, with 24 bases between.

The CDR3 bases are TGCAGCGGGGGGCTAGCGGGGAATGAGCAGTTCTTC. Its translation: CSGGLAGNEQFF. The J gene is TRBJ2-1, the V gene TRBV29-1; TRBD2 agrees at 9 bases. From germline, CDR1 is SQVTM and CDR2 ANQGSEA. The CDR3 is 12 residues long. V shed 7 bases and J 7 bases; nucleotides not matched to a gene: 5.